Each of the 12 T cell receptor beta chains below was sequenced from the same sample in a study of monozygotic twins with inflammatory bowel disease. For each CDR3 protein, TCRdb gives one entry from its re-call of the 5' RACE reads, without DNA. The sample has 150,000 to 200,000 distinct CDR3 sequences. Source material: blood. The receptors here all came from a human donor with ulcerative colitis or Crohn's disease, or a healthy co-twin of an affected twin (not recorded which).

The V and J genes are TRBV12-3 or TRBV12-4 and TRBJ1-5; TCRdb indicates TRBD1, and absent DNA this call remains unverified. The CDR3 contains 13 residues. CDR3 residues: CASTSGAGQPQHF.

The chain couples TRBV27 to TRBJ2-5. CDR1 and CDR2 from the germline V gene are MNHEY and SMNVEV (reference sequence). This CDR3 region has 14 residues. CDR3: CASSLSNGEETQYF.

CDR3 region: CASSLARGPETQYF. The chain recombines TRBV5-1 with TRBJ2-5; TCRdb lists TRBD2, though no DNA is available to test this call. The CDR3 has 14 residues. CDR1 and CDR2 from the germline V gene are SGHRS and YFSETQ.

J is TRBJ2-2 and V is TRBV7-6; as DNA is missing, the TRBD1 call by TCRdb cannot be tested. Germline assignment: CDR1 SGHVS and CDR2 FNYEAQ. CDR3 length equals 15 residues. CDR3 loop: CASSLTGGDTGELFF. Supplemented by reference TRBV7-6 and TRBJ2-2, the full variable domain reads GAGVSQSPRYKVTKRGQDVALRCDPISGHVSLYWYRQALGQGPEFLTYFNYEAQQDKSGLPNDRFSAERPEGSISTLTIQRTEQRDSAMYRCASSLTGGDTGELFFGEGSRLTVL.

The CDR3 sequence is CSVGGLAGDEQYF. The rearrangement joins TRBV29-1 to TRBJ2-7; the TCRdb call, TRBD2, lacks DNA for checking. The CDR3 covers 13 residues. Germline CDR1 is SQVTM and CDR2 is ANQGSEA.

This rearrangement joins TRBV7-8 to TRBJ2-3; TCRdb names TRBD1, which stays unverified in the absence of DNA. The CDR3 is 16 residues long. Germline CDR1 reads SGHVS; CDR2 reads FQNEAQ. The CDR3 sequence is CASSSPMVGDQDTQYF. Drawing the rest from reference TRBV7-8 and TRBJ2-3, the complete variable domain is GAGVSQSPRYKVAKRGQDVALRCDPISGHVSLFWYQQALGQGPEFLTYFQNEAQLDKSGLPSDRFFAERPEGSVSTLKIQRTQQEDSAVYLCASSSPMVGDQDTQYFGPGTRLTVL.

CDR3: CASSQLAGPGGELFF. The chain combines TRBV7-2 with TRBJ2-2; TCRdb's D call, TRBD2, is unchecked because there is no DNA. Germline assignment: CDR1 SGHTA and CDR2 FQGNSA. The CDR3 extends over 15 amino acids.

The chain carries TRBV7-2 and TRBJ2-2; TCRdb gives TRBD2 as the D gene, but with no DNA this cannot be confirmed. CDR1 is SGHTA and CDR2 is FQGNSA in the germline V gene. The length of the CDR3 is 17 residues. The CDR3 reads CASSPQTRRSNTGELFF.

The chain carries TRBV20-1 and TRBJ2-5; no DNA is available, so the TRBD1 call from TCRdb remains unchecked. CDR1 DFQATT and CDR2 SNEGSKA come from the germline V gene (reference sequence). This CDR3 contains 13 residues. The CDR3 here is CSARDQGKETQYF.

The chain joins TRBV19 to TRBJ2-2; checking the TCRdb D call of TRBD1 is not possible without DNA. The germline V gene has CDR1 LNHDA and CDR2 SQIVND (reference sequence). The CDR3 has 14 residues. CDR3 protein: CASRHQGNTGELFF. Looking up the rest from reference TRBV19 and TRBJ2-2 gives the full variable domain: DGGITQSPKYLFRKEGQNVTLSCEQNLNHDAMYWYRQDPGQGLRLIYYSQIVNDFQKGDIAEGYSVSREKKESFPLTVTSAQKNPTAFYLCASRHQGNTGELFFGEGSRLTVL.

V usage is TRBV28 and J usage is TRBJ2-3; TCRdb selects TRBD2, and the lack of DNA leaves this call unchecked. In germline, CDR1 is MDHEN, CDR2 SYDVKM. This CDR3 has 15 amino acids. CDR3 amino acids: CASSGTSGRTDTQYF.

The chain joins TRBV10-2 to TRBJ2-1; TCRdb's D call, TRBD2, is unchecked because there is no DNA. This CDR3 region has 17 residues. Germline V CDR1 and CDR2: WSHSY, SAAADI. This CDR3 is CASSGPSSAGPYNEQFF.